One sample yielded the 7 T cell receptor beta chains listed below, sequenced in a study of blood T cell repertoires in COVID-19. Libraries were prepared by immunoSEQ multiplex PCR; TCRdb keeps only in-frame clonotypes and omits some of them. Seen here are tens of thousands of clones, over 80% observed once, and the top ten hold about 1.4%. Sequences were obtained from peripheral blood. Receptor source: a man aged 50 to 60 with acute or convalescent COVID-19.

The rearrangement joins TRBV24-1 to TRBJ2-2; TRBD1 matches at 10 bases. V lost 12 bases and J lost 5; bases outside the gene matches: 8. CDR1 and CDR2 (germline): KGHDR, SFDVKD. This CDR3 comprises 14 residues. The CDR3 protein is CASGDRGLTGELFF. The CDR3 coding sequence is TGTGCCTCGGGGGACAGGGGATTGACCGGGGAGCTGTTTTTT.

The J gene is TRBJ2-5, the V gene TRBV19, with D possibly matching TRBD1 (6 bases). CDR1 LNHDA and CDR2 SQIVND come from the germline V gene (reference sequence). CDR3 length: 13 amino acids. Between the trimmed V and J ends, which lost 4 bases and 4 bases, there was a span of 10 bases. The DNA for the CDR3 is TGTGCCAGTAGTACAGGGGCGGGAGAGACCCAGTACTTC. It codes for CASSTGAGETQYF.

The rearrangement joins TRBV15 to TRBJ1-4; no reliable D call. The CDR3 contains 16 residues. V shed 1 base and J shed 6 bases, with 15 bases lying between them. Germline values: CDR1 LNHNV, CDR2 YYDKDF (reference sequence). CDR3 sequence (DNA): TGTGCCACCAGCAGAGGGGCGAAAAGTACGGATGAAAAACTGTTTTTT. This translates into CATSRGAKSTDEKLFF.

This sequence joins TRBV28 and TRBJ1-2; D is unresolved. The CDR3 has 11 amino acids. V gave up 4 bases and J gave up 7 bases, with 7 bases separating them. Germline values: CDR1 MDHEN, CDR2 SYDVKM. CDR3 residues: CASSYAGGYTF. The CDR3 DNA follows: TGTGCCAGCAGTTATGCGGGTGGCTACACCTTC.

The chain uses TRBV7-9 and TRBJ2-5; the match to TRBD1 covers 11 bases. The V gene's germline CDR1 is SEHNR and CDR2 FQNEAQ (reference sequence). V was clipped by 5 bases and J by 4 bases; unmatched bases: 6. This CDR3 spans 15 amino acids. DNA for the CDR3: TGTGCCAGCAGCCCCTGGACAGGGGGCCTAGAGACCCAGTACTTC. This gives the protein CASSPWTGGLETQYF.

The chain links TRBV6-4 to TRBJ1-6, with 7 positions matching TRBD1. Germline values: CDR1 MRHNA, CDR2 SNTAGT. The CDR3 loop spans 13 amino acids. J was trimmed by 6 bases and V by 4 bases; bases with no gene match: 0. Written as DNA, the CDR3 is TGTGCCAGCAGTGCAGGGGGTAATTCACCCCTCCACTTT. Translation gives CASSAGGNSPLHF.

The chain carries TRBV19 and TRBJ2-2; tentatively, D is TRBD1 (6 bases). V was cut by 3 bases and J by 5 bases, with 16 bases left in between. The CDR3 spans 16 residues. Germline CDR1 reads LNHDA; CDR2 reads SQIVND (reference sequence). The CDR3 sequence is CASSITSHRATGELFF. In DNA, the CDR3 is TGTGCCAGTAGTATCACTTCTCACAGGGCTACCGGGGAGCTGTTTTTT.